What follows is one TCR beta chain and its context. As yet, its antigen is unknown. Time point described: week 35, safety follow-up. Topical imiquimod accompanied each vaccine dose, which consisted of 300 ug of mutant IDH1 20-mer peptide. Across weeks 1, 3, 5, 7, 11, 15, 19 and 23, patients received a vaccination each time, eight in all. Using immunoSEQ multiplex PCR, the repertoire was profiled, and TCRdb retains in-frame clones only, with some absent. The profile shows 73,000 or so clones, 84% of them singletons. The data are from a study of a mutant IDH1 vaccine in newly diagnosed glioma. Study in general: Treatment recipients were about 60% male and around 40% female, and their mean age was roughly 40 years. Week 35 held visit V12, while week 47 held visit V13. Regarding the study as a whole: Evidence of vaccine-induced immune responses was documented in about 93% of patients.

Trimming shortened V by 2 bases and J by 2 bases, and 15 bases separated the two germline ends. CDR1 MNHEY and CDR2 SVGAGI come from the germline V gene. The CDR3 runs to 16 residues. This sequence originates from a man younger than 35 with glioma. The input for sequencing was PBMCs, taken from a glioma patient whose treatment included an IDH1 peptide vaccine. J is TRBJ1-2 and V is TRBV6-5, with D unresolved. DNA of the CDR3: TGTGCCAGCAGTTACCAAACTGGGTCATTGAACTATGGCTACACCTTC. Encoded protein: CASSYQTGSLNYGYTF.